The clone carrying this T cell receptor (beta chain) was seen ten or more times. The antigen is not known. General study findings and limits: The TCR gene usage of tumor memory CD4+ T cells clustered together with blood and lymph node memory CD4+ cells and with lymph node naive CD4+ cells.

The CDR3 has 12 amino acids. From germline, CDR1 is MNHEY and CDR2 SVGAGI. Trimming stripped 1 base from V and 6 bases from J, with 6 bases between. TCRdb re-analysed the 5' RACE reads in MiXCR, keeping a single row per CDR3 protein. The sample holds approximately 21,000 distinct CDR3 sequences; more than 30% are singletons and the top ten take less than 2.5%. Purified naive CD4+ T cells were depleted of CD25+ Tregs. The chain joins TRBV6-5 to TRBJ1-2, with D unclear. Sample: tumor-infiltrating naive CD4+ T cells sorted from the breast tumor. As to subset: naive CD4+ T cells, CD4+CD45RA+CD25-. This TCR was recovered from a female donor with breast cancer. In DNA, the CDR3 is TGTGCCAGCAGTTACTACGGTAATGGCTACACCTTC. This gives the protein CASSYYGNGYTF.